The 5 T cell receptor beta chains listed next were all sequenced from one sample in a study of Graves' ophthalmopathy and Graves' hyperthyroidism (dated by TCRdb to the late 2010s). Sequencing relied on an Illumina HiSeq 2000. For repertoire sequencing, the TCR beta CDR3 regions were amplified from RNA transcripts. The first round of RT-PCR was done with HTBI primers and the Qiagen OneStep RT-PCR kit, and was followed by a second round of multiplex PCR, then size selection and purification. TCRdb reanalyzed the raw reads on its own, using fastp at Q25 for trimming and MiXCR for clone calling, and kept in-frame beta chains. Entries that share a CDR3 protein sequence are merged under the most common genes and DNA. This sample gives hundreds of thousands of distinct CDR3 sequences in total; around a fifth of them show up just once. The top ten hold roughly 6.9% of the sample. The material sequenced was peripheral blood. All receptors come from a woman aged 18-29 years with stable Graves' hyperthyroidism. Some clones in this sample may be carry-over from other donors' samples. Donor details come from another sample of the same person, matched by shared clones.

There are many counts of this clonotype. A much larger clone is a single base away; this may be a read error. The chain is built from TRBV19 and TRBJ2-2; a weak D match, TRBD1 (6 bases). There are 13 residues in the CDR3. V lost 6 bases to trimming and J lost 6 bases, with 11 bases between them. Germline V lookup: CDR1 LNHDA, CDR2 SQIVND (reference sequence). The CDR3 loop is CASRIRGSGELFF. DNA of the CDR3: TGTGCCAGTAGGATCAGGGGTTCCGGGGAGCTGTTTTTT.

In this sample, this clonotype turned up many times. The J gene is TRBJ1-6, the V gene TRBV11-2; D is uncertain. Trimming left V 1 base short and J 5 bases short, with 6 bases between. The CDR3 loop spans 14 amino acids. Germline loops: CDR1 SGHAT, CDR2 FQNNGV. The CDR3 region has the DNA TGTGCCAGCAGCTTAGGGCGGAATAATTCACCCCTCCACTTT. Translated: CASSLGRNNSPLHF.

A note on this clonotype: The junction does not match germline at one end; this may be a read error. This sequence joins TRBV7-3 and TRBJ2-7, with TRBD2 matching 9 bases. CDR1 is SGHTA, CDR2 FQGTGA, per germline. The CDR3 is 15 amino acids. The CDR3 sequence: CASSYLAGEGYEQYF. The CDR3, as DNA: TGCGCCAGCAGCTATTTAGCGGGAGAGGGGTACGAGCAGTACTTC. The whole variable domain, filled in from reference TRBV7-3 and TRBJ2-7, reads GAGVSQTPSNKVTEKGKYVELRCDPISGHTALYWYRQSLGQGPEFLIYFQGTGAADDSGLPNDRFFAVRPEGSVSTLKIQRTERGDSAVYLCASSYLAGEGYEQYFGPGTRLTVT.

This clonotype was recorded many times. This sequence joins TRBV6-2 or TRBV6-3 and TRBJ2-7; D gene ambiguous. Germline CDR1 and CDR2: MNHEY and SVGEGT. This CDR3 has 13 amino acids. The V and J ends lost 6 bases and 3 bases respectively, with 12 bases between them. The CDR3 DNA reads TGTGCCAGCAGCCCCGACGGGCTCTACGAGCAGTACTTC. Protein: CASSPDGLYEQYF.

This clonotype has just one count. This rearrangement joins TRBV29-1 to TRBJ2-5; D gene unclear. The closer fit of TRBJ2-1 to the DNA end suggests the J call may be wrong. The CDR3 has 12 residues. Germline-derived CDR1 and CDR2 are SQVTM and ANQGSEA. The CDR3 sequence is CSSRSNLDEQFF. CDR3 nucleotide sequence: TGCAGCTCCCGGTCTAATTTGGATGAGCAGTTCTTC.